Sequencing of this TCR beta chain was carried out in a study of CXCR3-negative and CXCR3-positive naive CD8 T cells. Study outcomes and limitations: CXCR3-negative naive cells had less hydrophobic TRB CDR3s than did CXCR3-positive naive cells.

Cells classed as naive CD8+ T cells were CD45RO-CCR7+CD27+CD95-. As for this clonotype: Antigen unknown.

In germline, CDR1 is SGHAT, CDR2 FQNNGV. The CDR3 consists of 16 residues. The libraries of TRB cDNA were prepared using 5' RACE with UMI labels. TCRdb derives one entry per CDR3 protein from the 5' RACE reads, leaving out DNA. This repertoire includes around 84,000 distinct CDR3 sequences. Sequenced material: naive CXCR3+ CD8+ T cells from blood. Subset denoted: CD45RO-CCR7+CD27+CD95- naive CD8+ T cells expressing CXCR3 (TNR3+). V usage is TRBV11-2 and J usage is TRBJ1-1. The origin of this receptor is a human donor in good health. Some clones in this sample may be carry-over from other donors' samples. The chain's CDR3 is CASSLDDDLMNTEAFF.